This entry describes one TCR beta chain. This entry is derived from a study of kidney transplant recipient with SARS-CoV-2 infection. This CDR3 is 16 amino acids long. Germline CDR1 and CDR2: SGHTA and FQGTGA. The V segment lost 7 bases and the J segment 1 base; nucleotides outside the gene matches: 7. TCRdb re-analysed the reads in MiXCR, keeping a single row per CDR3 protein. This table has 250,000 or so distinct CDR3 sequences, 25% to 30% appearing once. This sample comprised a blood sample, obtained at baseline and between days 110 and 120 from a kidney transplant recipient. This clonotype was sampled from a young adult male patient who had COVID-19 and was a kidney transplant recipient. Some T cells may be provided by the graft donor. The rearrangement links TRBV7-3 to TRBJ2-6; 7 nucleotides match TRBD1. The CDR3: CASITTGESGANVLTF. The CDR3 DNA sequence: TGTGCCAGCATCACAACAGGGGAGTCTGGGGCCAACGTCCTGACTTTC.